This T cell receptor (beta chain) is from a study of breast tumors, draining lymph nodes, adjacent tissues. The study's findings and limits: Most tumor T cells seemingly derive from lymph node, then expand in tumor. Compared with basal-like, luminal-like tumors shared significantly more repertoire with nontumor tissue. Tumor repertoires ranked between lymph nodes and nontumor tissue in diversity, with V and J gene preferences.

Germline assignment: CDR1 SSHAT and CDR2 FNYEAQ (reference sequence). The CDR3 has 13 residues. Axillary draining lymph nodes of breast cancer patients supplied the node samples. The sample holds many counts of this clonotype. As yet, its antigen is unknown. One end of the junction fails to match germline, which may point to a read error. TCRdb passed the multiplex PCR reads through MiXCR, listing each CDR3 protein once. The sample holds around 290,000 distinct CDR3 sequences, over 30% seen once. Material: axillary lymph node tissue. The clonotype comes from a female donor with breast cancer. Some clones in this sample may be carry-over from other donors' samples. The chain is built from TRBV7-7 and TRBJ2-3, with TRBD2 matching over 7 bases. DNA of the CDR3: TGTGCTAGCAGCTTCGAGCGGGATGCTACGCAGTATTTT. Translating it yields CASSFERDATQYF.